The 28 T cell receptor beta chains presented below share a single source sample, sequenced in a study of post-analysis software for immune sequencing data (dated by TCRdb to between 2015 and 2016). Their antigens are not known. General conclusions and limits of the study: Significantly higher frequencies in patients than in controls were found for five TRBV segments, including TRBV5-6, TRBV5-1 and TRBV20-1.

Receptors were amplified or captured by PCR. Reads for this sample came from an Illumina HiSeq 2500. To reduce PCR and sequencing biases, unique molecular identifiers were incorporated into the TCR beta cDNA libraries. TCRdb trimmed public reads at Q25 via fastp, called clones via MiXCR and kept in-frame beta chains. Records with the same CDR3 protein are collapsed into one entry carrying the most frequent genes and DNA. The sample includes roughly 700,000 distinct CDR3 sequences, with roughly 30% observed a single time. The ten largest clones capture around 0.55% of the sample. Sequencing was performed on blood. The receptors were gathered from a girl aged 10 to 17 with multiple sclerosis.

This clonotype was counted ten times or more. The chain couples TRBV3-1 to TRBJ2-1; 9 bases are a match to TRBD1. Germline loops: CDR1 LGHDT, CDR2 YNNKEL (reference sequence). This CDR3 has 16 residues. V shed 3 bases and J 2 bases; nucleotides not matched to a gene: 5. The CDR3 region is CASSHAGQGPYNEQFF. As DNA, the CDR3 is TGTGCCAGCAGCCACGCGGGACAGGGCCCCTACAATGAGCAGTTCTTC.

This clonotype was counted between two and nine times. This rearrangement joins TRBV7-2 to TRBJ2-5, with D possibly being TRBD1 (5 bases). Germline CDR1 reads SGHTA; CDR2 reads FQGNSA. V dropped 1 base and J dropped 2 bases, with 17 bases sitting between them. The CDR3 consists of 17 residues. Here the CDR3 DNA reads TGTGCCAGCAGCTTAGATGTCGTAACAGGCGAACAAGAGACCCAGTACTTC. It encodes CASSLDVVTGEQETQYF.

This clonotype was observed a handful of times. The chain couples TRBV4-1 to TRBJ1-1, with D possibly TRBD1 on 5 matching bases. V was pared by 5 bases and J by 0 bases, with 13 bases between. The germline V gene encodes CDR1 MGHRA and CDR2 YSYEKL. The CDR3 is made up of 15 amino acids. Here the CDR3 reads CASSEGEGMNTEAFF. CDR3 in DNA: TGCGCCAGCAGCGAAGGGGAGGGGATGAACACTGAAGCTTTCTTT.

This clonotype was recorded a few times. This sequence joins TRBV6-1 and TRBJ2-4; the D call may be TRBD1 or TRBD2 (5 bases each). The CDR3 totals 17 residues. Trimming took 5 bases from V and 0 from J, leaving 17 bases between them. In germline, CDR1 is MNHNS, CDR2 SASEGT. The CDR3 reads CASSRRKGPLAKNIQYF. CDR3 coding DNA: TGTGCCAGCAGTCGGCGGAAGGGACCGCTAGCCAAAAACATTCAGTACTTC.

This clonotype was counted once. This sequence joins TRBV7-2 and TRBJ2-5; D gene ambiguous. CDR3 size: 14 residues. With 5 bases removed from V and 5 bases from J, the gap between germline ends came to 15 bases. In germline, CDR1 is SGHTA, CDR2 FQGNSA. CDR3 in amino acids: CASSQPMWSETQYF. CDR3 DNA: TGTGCCAGCAGCCAACCCATGTGGAGCGAGACCCAGTACTTC.

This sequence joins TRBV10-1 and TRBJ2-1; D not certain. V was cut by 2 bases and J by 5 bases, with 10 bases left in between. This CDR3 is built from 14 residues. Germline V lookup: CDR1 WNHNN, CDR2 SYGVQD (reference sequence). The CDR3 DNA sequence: TGCGCCAGCAGTGAGCTAATAGGACACAATGAGCAGTTCTTC. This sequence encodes CASSELIGHNEQFF.

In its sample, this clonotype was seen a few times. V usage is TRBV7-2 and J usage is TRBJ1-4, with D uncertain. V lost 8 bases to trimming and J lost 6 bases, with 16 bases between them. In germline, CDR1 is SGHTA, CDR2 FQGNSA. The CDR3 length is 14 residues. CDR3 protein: CASARLGGDEKLFF. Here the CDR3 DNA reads TGTGCCAGCGCCCGATTAGGAGGAGATGAAAAACTGTTTTTT.

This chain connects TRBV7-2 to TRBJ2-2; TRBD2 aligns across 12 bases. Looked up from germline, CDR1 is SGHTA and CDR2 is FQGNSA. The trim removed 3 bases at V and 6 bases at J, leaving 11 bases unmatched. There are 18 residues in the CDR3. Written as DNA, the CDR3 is TGTGCCAGCAGCTTCGAACCTCCGGGACTAGCGGGTTCCGGGGAGCTGTTTTTT. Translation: CASSFEPPGLAGSGELFF.

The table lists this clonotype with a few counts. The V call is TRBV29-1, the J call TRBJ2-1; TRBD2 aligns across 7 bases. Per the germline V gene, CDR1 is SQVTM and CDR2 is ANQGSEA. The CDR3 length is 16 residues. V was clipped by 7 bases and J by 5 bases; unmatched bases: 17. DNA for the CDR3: TGCAGCGGACAATCCAACGGAGCGGGGAAGCACAATGAGCAGTTCTTC. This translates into CSGQSNGAGKHNEQFF.

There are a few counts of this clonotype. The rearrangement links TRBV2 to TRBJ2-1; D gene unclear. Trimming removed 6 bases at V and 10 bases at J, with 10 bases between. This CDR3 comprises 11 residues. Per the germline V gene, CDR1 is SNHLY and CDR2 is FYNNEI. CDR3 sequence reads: CASREWSEQFF. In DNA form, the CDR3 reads TGTGCCAGCAGAGAGTGGAGCGAGCAGTTCTTC. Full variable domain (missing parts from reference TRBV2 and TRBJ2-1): EPEVTQTPSHQVTQMGQEVILRCVPISNHLYFYWYRQILGQKVEFLVSFYNNEISEKSEIFDDQFSVERPDGSNFTLKIRSTKLEDSAMYFCASREWSEQFFGPGTRLTVL.

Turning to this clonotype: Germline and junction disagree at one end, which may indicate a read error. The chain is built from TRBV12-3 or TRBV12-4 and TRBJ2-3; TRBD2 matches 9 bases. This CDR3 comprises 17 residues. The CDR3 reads CASSPRLAETGTDAQYF. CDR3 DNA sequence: TGTGCCAGCAGTCCCCGACTAGCGGAAACGGGCACAGATGCGCAGTATTTT.

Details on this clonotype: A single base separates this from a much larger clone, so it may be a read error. Here the CDR3 DNA reads TGTGCCAGCAGTGTAGTTTGGGTCTATTCGTCGGGACGGGTCATCTACGAGCAGTACGTC. Residues: CASSVVWVYSSGRVIYEQYV. This chain links TRBV6-4 with TRBJ2-7, with D perhaps given as TRBD1 or TRBD2 (5 bases each). The CDR3 covers 20 residues. V lost 4 bases and J lost 3, with 31 bases in between. Germline V gives CDR1 MRHNA, CDR2 SNTAGT.

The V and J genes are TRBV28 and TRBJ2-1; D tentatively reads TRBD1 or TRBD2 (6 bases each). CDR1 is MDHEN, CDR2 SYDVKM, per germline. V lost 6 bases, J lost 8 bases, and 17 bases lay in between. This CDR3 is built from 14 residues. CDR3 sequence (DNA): TGTGCCAGCAGATCGGGGGCCTATTTACATGAGCAGTTCTTC. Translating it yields CASRSGAYLHEQFF.

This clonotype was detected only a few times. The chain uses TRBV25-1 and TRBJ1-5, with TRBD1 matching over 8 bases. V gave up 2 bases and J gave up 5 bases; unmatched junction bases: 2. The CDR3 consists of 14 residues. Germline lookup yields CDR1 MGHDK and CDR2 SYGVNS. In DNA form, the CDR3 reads TGTGCCAGCAGTGAAGTGGGACAGGATCAGCCCCAGCATTTT. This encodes CASSEVGQDQPQHF.

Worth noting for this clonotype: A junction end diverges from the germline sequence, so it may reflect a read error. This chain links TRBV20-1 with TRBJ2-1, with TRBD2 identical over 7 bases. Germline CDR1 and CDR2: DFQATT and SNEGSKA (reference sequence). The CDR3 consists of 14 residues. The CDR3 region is CSADAPSGENGQFF. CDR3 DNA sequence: TGCAGTGCAGACGCGCCTAGCGGTGAAAATGGGCAGTTCTTC.

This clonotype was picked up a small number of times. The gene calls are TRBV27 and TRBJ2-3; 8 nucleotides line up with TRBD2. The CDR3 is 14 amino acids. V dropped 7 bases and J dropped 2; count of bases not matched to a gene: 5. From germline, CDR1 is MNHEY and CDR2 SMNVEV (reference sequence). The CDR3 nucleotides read TGTGCCAGCACGAAGCGGGAGAACACAGATACGCAGTATTTT. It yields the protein CASTKRENTDTQYF.

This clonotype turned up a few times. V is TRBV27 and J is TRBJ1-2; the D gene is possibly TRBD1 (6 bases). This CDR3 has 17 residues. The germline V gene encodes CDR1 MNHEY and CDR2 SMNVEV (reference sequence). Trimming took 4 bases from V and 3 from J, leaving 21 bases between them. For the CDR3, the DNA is TGTGCCAGCAGTTATACGTGGGTACAGGGTCGGGACTATGGCTACACCTTC. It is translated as CASSYTWVQGRDYGYTF.

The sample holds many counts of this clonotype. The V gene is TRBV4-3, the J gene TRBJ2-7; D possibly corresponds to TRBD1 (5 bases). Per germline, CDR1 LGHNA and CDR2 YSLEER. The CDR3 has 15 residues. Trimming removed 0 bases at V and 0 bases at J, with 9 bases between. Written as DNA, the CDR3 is TGCGCCAGCAGCCAAGATCGCGACAGCTCCTACGAGCAGTACTTC. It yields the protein CASSQDRDSSYEQYF.

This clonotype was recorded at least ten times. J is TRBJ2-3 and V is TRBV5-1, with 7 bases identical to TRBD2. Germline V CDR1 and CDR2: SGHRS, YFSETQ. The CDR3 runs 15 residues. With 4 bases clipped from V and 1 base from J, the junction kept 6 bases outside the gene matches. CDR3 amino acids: CASSPAGLGTDTQYF. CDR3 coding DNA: TGCGCCAGCAGCCCAGCGGGACTGGGCACAGATACGCAGTATTTT.

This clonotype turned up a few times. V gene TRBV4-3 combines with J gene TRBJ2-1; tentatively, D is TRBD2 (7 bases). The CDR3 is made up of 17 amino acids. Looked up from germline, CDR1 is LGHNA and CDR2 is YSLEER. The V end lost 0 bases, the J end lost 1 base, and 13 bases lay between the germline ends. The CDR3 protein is CASSQEGGGWSYNEQFF. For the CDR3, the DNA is TGCGCCAGCAGCCAAGAGGGCGGGGGCTGGTCCTACAATGAGCAGTTCTTC.

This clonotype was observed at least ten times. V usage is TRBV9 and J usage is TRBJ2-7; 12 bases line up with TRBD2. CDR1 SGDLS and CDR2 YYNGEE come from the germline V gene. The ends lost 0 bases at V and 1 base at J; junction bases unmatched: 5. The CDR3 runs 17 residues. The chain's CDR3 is CASSVGLAGGLSYEQYF. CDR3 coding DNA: TGTGCCAGCAGCGTAGGGCTAGCGGGAGGGCTATCCTACGAGCAGTACTTC.

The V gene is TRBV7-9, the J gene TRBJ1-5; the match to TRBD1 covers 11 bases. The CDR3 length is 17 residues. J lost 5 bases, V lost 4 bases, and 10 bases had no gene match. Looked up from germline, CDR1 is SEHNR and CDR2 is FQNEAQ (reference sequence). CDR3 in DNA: TGTGCCAGCAGCTCACCGGGACAGGGGGTGAGTGATCAGCCCCAGCATTTT. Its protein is CASSSPGQGVSDQPQHF.

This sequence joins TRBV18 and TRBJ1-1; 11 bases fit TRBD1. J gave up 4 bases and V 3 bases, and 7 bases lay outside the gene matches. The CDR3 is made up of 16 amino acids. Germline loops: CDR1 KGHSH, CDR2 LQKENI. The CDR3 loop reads CASSPSGQGAGTEAFF. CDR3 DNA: TGTGCCAGCTCACCGAGTGGACAGGGGGCAGGCACTGAAGCTTTCTTT.

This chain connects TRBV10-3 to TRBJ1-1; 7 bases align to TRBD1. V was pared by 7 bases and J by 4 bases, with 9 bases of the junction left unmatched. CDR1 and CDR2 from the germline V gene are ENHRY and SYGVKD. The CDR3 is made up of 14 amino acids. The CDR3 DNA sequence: TGTGCCATCAAGACACAGGGGTCGAGCACTGAAGCTTTCTTT. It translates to CAIKTQGSSTEAFF.

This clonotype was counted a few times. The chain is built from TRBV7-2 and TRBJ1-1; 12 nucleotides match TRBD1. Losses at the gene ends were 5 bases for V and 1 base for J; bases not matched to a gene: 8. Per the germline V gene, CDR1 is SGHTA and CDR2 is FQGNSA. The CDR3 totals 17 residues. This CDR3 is CASSRTGTGGPNTEAFF. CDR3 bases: TGTGCCAGCAGCCGAACCGGGACAGGGGGCCCGAACACTGAAGCTTTCTTT.

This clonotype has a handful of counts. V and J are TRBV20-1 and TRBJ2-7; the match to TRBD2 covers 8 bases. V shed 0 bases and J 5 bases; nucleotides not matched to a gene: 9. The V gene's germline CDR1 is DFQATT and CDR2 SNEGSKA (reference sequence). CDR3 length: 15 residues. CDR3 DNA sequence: TGCAGTGCTAGAGATATCAGCGGGAGATGCCACGAGCAGTACTTC. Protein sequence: CSARDISGRCHEQYF.

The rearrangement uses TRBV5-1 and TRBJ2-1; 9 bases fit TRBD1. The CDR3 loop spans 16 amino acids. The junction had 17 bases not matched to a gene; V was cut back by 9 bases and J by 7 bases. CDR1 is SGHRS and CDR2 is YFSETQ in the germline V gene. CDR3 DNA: TGCGCCAACAGTTTATCCCGGGACAGGGTGTCAAATGAGCAGTTCTTC. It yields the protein CANSLSRDRVSNEQFF.

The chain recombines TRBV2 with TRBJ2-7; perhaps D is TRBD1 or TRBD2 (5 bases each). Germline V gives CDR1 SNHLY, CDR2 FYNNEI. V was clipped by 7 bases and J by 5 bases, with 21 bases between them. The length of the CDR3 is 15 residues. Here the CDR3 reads CASTQAGTGRHEQYF. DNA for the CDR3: TGTGCCAGCACTCAAGCAGGGACGGGACGACACGAGCAGTACTTC.